This is a list of T cell receptor beta chains from one sample in a study of cytomegalovirus exposure and HLA in healthy donors. Sequencing was performed with immunoSEQ multiplex PCR; in TCRdb, only in-frame clones are kept and a portion is missing. This repertoire shows over 150,000 clones, around 81% found once; its top ten account for approximately 5.6%. Sequenced material: PBMCs. Every receptor here comes from a woman aged 40 to 49 in good health and CMV-seropositive. Both conserved end residues are part of each CDR3. A D gene is named only where the DNA matches it firmly. Only part of the rows carry a size: once, few, many, or a class if the clone is expanded.

TRBV7-8	15	.	.	TRBJ1-4	TGTGCCAGCAGCCGCCTAATCACAGTAAATGAAAAACTGTTTTTT	CASSRLITVNEKLFF
TRBV7-9	15	.	TRBD2	TRBJ2-3	TGTGCCAGCAGCTTGCAAGCGGGAGCCGGAGATACGCAGTATTTT	CASSLQAGAGDTQYF
TRBV2	13	.	TRBD1	TRBJ1-1	TGTGCCAGCAGTAAGGACAGGGTCTCGGAAGCTTTCTTT	CASSKDRVSEAFF
TRBV15	14	.	.	TRBJ2-2	TGTGCCACCAGCAGAGTTGCGGGGTCCGGGGAGCTGTTTTTT	CATSRVAGSGELFF
TRBV28	15	once	TRBD1	TRBJ2-7	TGTGCCAGCAGTTCAACCGGGACAGGGGTCTACGAGCAGTACTTC	CASSSTGTGVYEQYF
TRBV4-1	14	.	TRBD1	TRBJ2-3	TGCGCCAGCAGCGCAGGGGGAGCCACAGATACGCAGTATTTT	CASSAGGATDTQYF
TRBV19	14	.	.	TRBJ2-1	TGTGCCAGTACGGACTGGAGCTCCTACAATGAGCAGTTCTTC	CASTDWSSYNEQFF
TRBV29-1	15	few	.	TRBJ1-2	TGCAGCGTTGATTCGGAGGGGCCTCACGGCTATGGCTACACCTTC	CSVDSEGPHGYGYTF
TRBV28	11	.	TRBD1	TRBJ2-7	TGTGCCAGCAAGGGGGCCAACGAGCAGTACTTC	CASKGANEQYF
TRBV11-2	17	.	TRBD2	TRBJ2-3	TGTGCCAGCAGCTCAAGGAGAAGGCGGGAGGGCACAGATACGCAGTATTTT	CASSSRRRREGTDTQYF
TRBV27	15	.	TRBD1	TRBJ1-2	TGTGCCAGCAGTTTAATAGGGGGCTCGTTAAATGGCTACACCTTC	CASSLIGGSLNGYTF
TRBV7-9	14	.	.	TRBJ1-4	TGTGCCAGCAGCTTCGGGTCAGCTAATGAAAAACTGTTTTTT	CASSFGSANEKLFF
TRBV28	16	once	.	TRBJ2-2	TGTGCCAGCAGTTTAATCACAGGGGGGGGCACCGGGGAGCTGTTTTTT	CASSLITGGGTGELFF
TRBV2	11	.	.	TRBJ2-7	TGTGCCAGCAAAGAGGTCTACGAGCAGTACTTC	CASKEVYEQYF
TRBV6-5	15	.	TRBD2	TRBJ2-1	TGTGCCAGCAGTTCGAACAGCGGGAGCTACAATGAGCAGTTCTTC	CASSSNSGSYNEQFF
TRBV27	14	.	.	TRBJ2-7	TGTGCCAGCAGTTTGAAAAGGGGCTCCTACGAGCAGTACTTC	CASSLKRGSYEQYF
TRBV19	14	.	TRBD2	TRBJ2-7	TGTGCCAGTAGCCTCTCGCGGGGGACCTACGAGCAGTACTTC	CASSLSRGTYEQYF
TRBV28	12	.	TRBD1	TRBJ2-1	TGTGCCAGCAGTGCCAGGGGGAATGAGCAGTTCTTC	CASSARGNEQFF
TRBV18	14	.	.	TRBJ2-7	TGTGCCAGCTCACCACCGGCGGCTACCTACGAGCAGTACTTC	CASSPPAATYEQYF
TRBV5-6	14	.	TRBD1	TRBJ1-1	TGTGCCAGCAGCCCGACAGGGGTCGGCACTGAAGCTTTCTTT	CASSPTGVGTEAFF
TRBV2	11	.	.	TRBJ2-7	TGTGCCACTAGCGCGCGGGAAAAGCAGTACTTC	CATSAREKQYF
TRBV9	18	once	TRBD1	TRBJ2-7	TGTGCCAGCAGCGCCGGGGACAGGGAATGGGGTAGCTCCTACGAGCAGTACTTC	CASSAGDREWGSSYEQYF
TRBV13	17	.	TRBD2	TRBJ2-1	TGTGCCAGCAGCTTACGGCTAGCGGGAGGGCCTTGGGATGAGCAGTTCTTC	CASSLRLAGGPWDEQFF